Below, 4 T cell receptor beta chains from the same sample are listed, as sequenced in a study of cytomegalovirus exposure and HLA in healthy donors. Clones were read by immunoSEQ multiplex PCR, and TCRdb kept only the in-frame ones, dropping some. Here the sample spans approximately 160,000 clones, approximately 87% being singletons. The sample taken for sequencing was PBMCs. These receptors all come from a woman in her twenties or thirties in good health and CMV-seronegative.

Only one count was recorded for this clone. The chain is built from TRBV29-1 and TRBJ1-2; D remains ambiguous. The CDR3 consists of 12 residues. V dropped 4 bases and J dropped 2 bases, with 8 bases sitting between them. Germline V gene lookup returns CDR1 SQVTM and CDR2 ANQGSEA. CDR3: CSVVPQNYGYTF. CDR3 nucleotide sequence: TGCAGCGTTGTACCGCAAAACTATGGCTACACCTTC.

The chain carries TRBV5-4 and TRBJ2-7; 13 nucleotides agree with TRBD2. After removal of 5 bases from V and 2 bases from J, the junction contained 4 bases not matched to a gene. The germline CDR1 and CDR2 sequences are SGHNT and YYREEE (reference sequence). The CDR3 runs 15 residues. CDR3 nucleotide sequence: TGTGCCAGCAGGCCGGGACTAGCGGGACCCTACGAGCAGTACTTC. Its translation is CASRPGLAGPYEQYF.

The J gene is TRBJ1-1, the V gene TRBV6-6, with unresolved D. The CDR3 is made up of 12 amino acids. Germline CDR1 reads MNHNY; CDR2 reads SVGAGI (reference sequence). V was clipped by 2 bases and J by 3 bases, with 4 bases between them. In DNA, the CDR3 is TGTGCCAGCAGTTACGGCTACACTGAAGCTTTCTTT. Translation gives CASSYGYTEAFF.

The gene calls are TRBV4-3 and TRBJ1-4, with D possibly matching TRBD1 (5 bases). The CDR3 is 15 amino acids. CDR1 is LGHNA, CDR2 YSLEER, per germline. The germline V and J ends were trimmed by 4 bases and 6 bases, with 15 bases remaining between them. Written as DNA, the CDR3 is TGCGCCAGCAGCCTAACAAACACAGGAGATGAAAAACTGTTTTTT. Translating it yields CASSLTNTGDEKLFF.